Below, 13 T cell receptor beta chains from the same sample are listed, as sequenced in a study of identical twins. TCRdb used MiXCR to reprocess the 5' RACE reads, holding one entry per CDR3 protein. Among hundreds of thousands of distinct CDR3 sequences, roughly 8.6% were seen once, and the ten largest hold over 2%. This sample was shared with a second study, whose subject was yellow fever vaccine responses in identical twins.

Sequencing was performed on memory (CD45RO+) T cells sorted from blood. These receptors originate from a woman in her late teens or twenties in good health.

This clonotype was found a few times. The J gene is TRBJ1-1, the V gene TRBV20-1; tentatively, D is TRBD1 (5 bases). Between the trimmed V and J ends, which lost 7 bases and 3 bases, there was a span of 12 bases. The length of the CDR3 is 12 residues. Germline CDR1 DFQATT, CDR2 SNEGSKA (reference sequence). In nucleotides, the CDR3 is TGCAGTGTTCCTAGGGGTGACACTGAAGCTTTCTTT. It encodes CSVPRGDTEAFF.

The V call is TRBV27, the J call TRBJ1-1, with 9 bases fitting TRBD1. Germline V CDR1 and CDR2: MNHEY, SMNVEV (reference sequence). V lost 6 bases to trimming and J lost 5 bases; unmatched junction nucleotides: 7. This CDR3 is 14 amino acids long. The CDR3 protein is CASRSTGGGTEAFF. As DNA, the CDR3 is TGTGCCAGCAGATCGACAGGGGGAGGGACTGAAGCTTTCTTT.

The rearrangement links TRBV27 to TRBJ2-1; D ambiguous. The germline V gene encodes CDR1 MNHEY and CDR2 SMNVEV (reference sequence). Trimming left V 3 bases short and J 6 bases short, with 15 bases between. CDR3 size: 15 residues. In DNA form, the CDR3 reads TGTGCCAGCAGTTTGTCGTCAAAATGGCCCAATGAGCAGTTCTTC. Amino acids: CASSLSSKWPNEQFF.

The CDR3 sequence is CASSYRGAGEKLFF. CDR3 nucleotides: TGTGCCAGCAGTTACCGGGGGGCTGGGGAAAAACTGTTTTTT. The chain recombines TRBV6-5 with TRBJ1-4, with D possibly TRBD1 on 6 matching bases. There are 14 residues in the CDR3. In germline, CDR1 is MNHEY, CDR2 SVGAGI. V lost 2 bases to trimming and J lost 8 bases, with 12 bases between them.

This clonotype occurred many times. The gene calls are TRBV6-2 or TRBV6-3 and TRBJ2-1; D uncertain. Germline values: CDR1 MNHEY, CDR2 SVGEGT. The CDR3 consists of 15 residues. Trimming removed 0 bases from V and 2 bases from J, with 8 bases in between. CDR3 coding DNA: TGTGCCAGCAGTTACTCACCCGGAGCCTACAATGAGCAGTTCTTC. Translation: CASSYSPGAYNEQFF.

This clonotype was counted at least ten times. The chain carries TRBV2 and TRBJ1-1, with 10 nucleotides matching TRBD1. The CDR3 is made up of 13 amino acids. V shed 6 bases and J 5 bases; nucleotides not matched to a gene: 3. Germline CDR1 reads SNHLY; CDR2 reads FYNNEI. The CDR3 DNA reads TGTGCCAGCAGGACAGGGGGCCGTACTGAAGCTTTCTTT. Translating it yields CASRTGGRTEAFF.

The sample holds many counts of this clonotype. The genes are TRBV3-1 and TRBJ2-5, with D perhaps TRBD1 (6 bases). Trimming took 0 bases from V and 6 from J, leaving 14 bases between them. The CDR3 contains 15 residues. The germline gives CDR1 LGHDT, CDR2 YNNKEL (reference sequence). The CDR3 spells CASSQEWTAGKTQYF. DNA of the CDR3: TGTGCCAGCAGCCAAGAGTGGACAGCTGGAAAGACCCAGTACTTC.

This clonotype was observed at least ten times. The V call is TRBV6-1, the J call TRBJ1-6; D remains unclear. Trimming shortened V by 3 bases and J by 7 bases, and 16 bases separated the two germline ends. The CDR3 is 16 amino acids. Looked up from germline, CDR1 is MNHNS and CDR2 is SASEGT. The CDR3 DNA is TGTGCCAGCAGTGACTACAATTTAGCCGTCAATTCACCCCTCCACTTT. This sequence encodes CASSDYNLAVNSPLHF.

This clonotype came up many times. The chain couples TRBV5-1 to TRBJ2-1; 9 positions agree with TRBD2. Germline CDR1 and CDR2: SGHRS and YFSETQ. The CDR3 spans 13 residues. V shed 5 bases and J 6 bases; nucleotides not matched to a gene: 3. CDR3 amino acids: CASSSGGFNEQFF. The CDR3 nucleotides read TGCGCCAGCAGTAGCGGGGGCTTCAATGAGCAGTTCTTC.

This clonotype was observed many times. The rearrangement uses TRBV3-1 and TRBJ2-1; D gene ambiguous. The CDR3 has 12 amino acids. Trimming took off 6 bases at V and 8 bases at J, with 11 bases between the two ends. Germline CDR1 LGHDT, CDR2 YNNKEL (reference sequence). The CDR3 protein is CASRDLLYEQFF. The CDR3 DNA reads TGTGCCAGCAGGGACCTATTGTATGAGCAGTTCTTC.

In its sample, this clonotype was seen many times. This sequence joins TRBV29-1 and TRBJ2-3, with 8 bases matching TRBD1. This CDR3 region has 12 residues. CDR1 and CDR2 (germline): SQVTM, ANQGSEA. The junction had 4 bases not matched to a gene; V was cut back by 8 bases and J by 3 bases. The CDR3 bases are TGCAGCTTGCAGGGGGCAACAGATACGCAGTATTTT. Residues: CSLQGATDTQYF.

In its sample, this clonotype was seen many times. The gene calls are TRBV25-1 and TRBJ1-1; weak D call: TRBD1 (5 bases). V dropped 6 bases and J dropped 0 bases, with 8 bases sitting between them. Germline values: CDR1 MGHDK, CDR2 SYGVNS. The CDR3 extends over 13 amino acids. The CDR3 coding sequence is TGTGCCAGCAGAGACAGCCTGAACACTGAAGCTTTCTTT. Residues: CASRDSLNTEAFF.

The gene calls are TRBV11-1 and TRBJ2-4; TRBD1 matches at 8 bases. CDR1 and CDR2 from the germline V gene are SGHAT and FQDESV (reference sequence). J gave up 7 bases and V 5 bases, and 13 bases lay outside the gene matches. The CDR3 runs to 16 residues. The CDR3 region has the DNA TGTGCCAGCAGCCAGGACAGGGTAGGGAGAAAGAACATTCAGTACTTC. Translated: CASSQDRVGRKNIQYF.